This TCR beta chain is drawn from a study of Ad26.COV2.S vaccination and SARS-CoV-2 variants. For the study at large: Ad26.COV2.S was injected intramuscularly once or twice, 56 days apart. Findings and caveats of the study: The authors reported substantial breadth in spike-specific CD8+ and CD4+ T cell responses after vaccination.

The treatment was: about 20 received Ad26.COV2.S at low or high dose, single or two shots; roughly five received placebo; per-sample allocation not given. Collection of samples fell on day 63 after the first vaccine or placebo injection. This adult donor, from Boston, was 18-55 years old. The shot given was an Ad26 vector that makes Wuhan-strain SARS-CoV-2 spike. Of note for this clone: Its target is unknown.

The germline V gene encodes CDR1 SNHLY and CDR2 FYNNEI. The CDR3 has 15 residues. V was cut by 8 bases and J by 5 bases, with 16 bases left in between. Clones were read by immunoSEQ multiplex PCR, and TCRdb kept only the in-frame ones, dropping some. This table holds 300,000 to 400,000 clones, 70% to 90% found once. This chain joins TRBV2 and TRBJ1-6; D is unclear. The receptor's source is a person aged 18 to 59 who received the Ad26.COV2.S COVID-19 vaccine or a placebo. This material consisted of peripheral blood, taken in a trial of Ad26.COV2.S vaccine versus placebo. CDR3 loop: CASSWSQQDNSPLHF. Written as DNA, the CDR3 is TGTGCCAGCTCCTGGAGTCAGCAGGATAATTCACCCCTCCACTTT. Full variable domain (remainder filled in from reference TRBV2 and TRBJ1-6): EPEVTQTPSHQVTQMGQEVILRCVPISNHLYFYWYRQILGQKVEFLVSFYNNEISEKSEIFDDQFSVERPDGSNFTLKIRSTKLEDSAMYFCASSWSQQDNSPLHFGNGTRLTVT.